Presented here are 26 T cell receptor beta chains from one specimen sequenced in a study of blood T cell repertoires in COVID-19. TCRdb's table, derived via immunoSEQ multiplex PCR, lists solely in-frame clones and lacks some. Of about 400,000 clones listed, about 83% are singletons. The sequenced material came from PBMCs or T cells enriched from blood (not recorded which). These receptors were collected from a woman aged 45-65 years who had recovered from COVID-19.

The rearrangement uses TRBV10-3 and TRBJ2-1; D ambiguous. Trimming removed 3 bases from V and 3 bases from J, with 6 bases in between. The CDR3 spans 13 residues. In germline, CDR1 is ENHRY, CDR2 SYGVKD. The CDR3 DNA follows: TGTGCCATCAGTGATGGCATCTACAATGAGCAGTTCTTC. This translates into CAISDGIYNEQFF.

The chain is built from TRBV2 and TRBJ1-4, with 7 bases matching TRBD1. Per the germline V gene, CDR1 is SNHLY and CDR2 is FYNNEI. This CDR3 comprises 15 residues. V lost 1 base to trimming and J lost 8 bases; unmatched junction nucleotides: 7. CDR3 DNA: TGTGCCAGCAGTGAAGGACAGGGCCGGCTGGAAAAACTGTTTTTT. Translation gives CASSEGQGRLEKLFF.

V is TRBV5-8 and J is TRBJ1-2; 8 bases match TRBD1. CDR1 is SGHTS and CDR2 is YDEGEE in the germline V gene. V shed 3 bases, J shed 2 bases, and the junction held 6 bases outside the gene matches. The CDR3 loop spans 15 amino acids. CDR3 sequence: CASSSTGDGNYGYTF. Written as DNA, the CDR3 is TGTGCCAGCAGCTCGACAGGGGATGGGAACTATGGCTACACCTTC. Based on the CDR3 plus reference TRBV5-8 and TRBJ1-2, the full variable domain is EAGVTQSPTHLIKTRGQQATLRCSPISGHTSVYWYQQALGLGLQFLLWYDEGEERNRGNFPPRFSGRQFPNYSSELNVNALELEDSALYLCASSSTGDGNYGYTFGSGTRLTVV.

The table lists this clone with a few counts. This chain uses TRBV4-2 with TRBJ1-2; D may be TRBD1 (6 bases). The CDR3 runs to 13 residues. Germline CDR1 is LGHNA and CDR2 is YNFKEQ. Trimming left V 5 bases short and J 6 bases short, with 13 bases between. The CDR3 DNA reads TGTGCCAGCAGCTACCAGGGGAAGGATGGCTACACCTTC. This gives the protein CASSYQGKDGYTF.

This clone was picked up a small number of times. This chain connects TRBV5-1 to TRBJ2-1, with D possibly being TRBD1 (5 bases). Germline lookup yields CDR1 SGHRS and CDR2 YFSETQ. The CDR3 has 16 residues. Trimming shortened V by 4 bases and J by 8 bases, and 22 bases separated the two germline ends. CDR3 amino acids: CASSLGNSRVMDEQFF. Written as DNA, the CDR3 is TGCGCCAGCAGCCTGGGGAACAGCAGGGTTATGGATGAGCAGTTCTTC.

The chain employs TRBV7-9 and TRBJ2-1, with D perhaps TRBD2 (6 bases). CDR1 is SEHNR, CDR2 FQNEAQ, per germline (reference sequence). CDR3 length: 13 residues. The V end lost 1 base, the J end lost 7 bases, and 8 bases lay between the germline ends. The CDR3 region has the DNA TGTGCCAGCAGCTTAGTGGAGGGGAATGAGCAGTTCTTC. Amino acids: CASSLVEGNEQFF.

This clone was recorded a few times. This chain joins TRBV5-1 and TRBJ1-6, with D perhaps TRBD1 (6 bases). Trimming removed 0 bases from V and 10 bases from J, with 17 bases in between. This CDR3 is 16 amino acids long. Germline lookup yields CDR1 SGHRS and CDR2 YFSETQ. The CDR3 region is CASSLGGTGIGSPLHF. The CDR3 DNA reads TGCGCCAGCAGCTTGGGGGGTACAGGGATTGGATCACCCCTCCACTTT. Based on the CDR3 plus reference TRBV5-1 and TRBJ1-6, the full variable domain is KAGVTQTPRYLIKTRGQQVTLSCSPISGHRSVSWYQQTPGQGLQFLFEYFSETQRNKGNFPGRFSGRQFSNSRSEMNVSTLELGDSALYLCASSLGGTGIGSPLHFGNGTRLTVT.

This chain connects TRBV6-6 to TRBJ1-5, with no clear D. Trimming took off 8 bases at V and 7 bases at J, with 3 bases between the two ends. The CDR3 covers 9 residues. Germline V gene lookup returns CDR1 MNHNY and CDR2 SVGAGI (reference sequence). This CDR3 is CASLQPQHF. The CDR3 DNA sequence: TGTGCCAGCCTCCAGCCCCAGCATTTT.

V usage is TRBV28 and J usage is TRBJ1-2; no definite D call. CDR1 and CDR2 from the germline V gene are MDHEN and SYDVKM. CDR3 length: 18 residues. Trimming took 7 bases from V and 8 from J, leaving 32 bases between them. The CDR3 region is CASIPVGRTRVTIGGYTF. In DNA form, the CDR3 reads TGTGCCAGCATTCCTGTGGGTAGAACCAGAGTAACTATTGGGGGCTACACCTTC.

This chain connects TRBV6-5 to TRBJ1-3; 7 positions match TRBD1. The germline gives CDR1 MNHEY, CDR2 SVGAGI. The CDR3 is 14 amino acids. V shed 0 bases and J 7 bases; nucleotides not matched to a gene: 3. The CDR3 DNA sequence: TGTGCCAGCAGTTACTCGGCAGGGGGTAACACCATATATTTT. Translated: CASSYSAGGNTIYF.

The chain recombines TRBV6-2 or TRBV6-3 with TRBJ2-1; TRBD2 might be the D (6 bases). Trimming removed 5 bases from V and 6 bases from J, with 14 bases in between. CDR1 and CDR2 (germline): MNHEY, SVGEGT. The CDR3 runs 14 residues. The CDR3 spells CASSPGLSGNEQFF. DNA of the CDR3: TGTGCCAGCAGTCCCGGACTATCCGGCAATGAGCAGTTCTTC.

For the CDR3, the DNA is TGTGCCAGCGGACGACAGGGGAATGAAAAACTGTTTTTT. This codes for CASGRQGNEKLFF. This rearrangement joins TRBV25-1 to TRBJ1-4; 8 bases agree with TRBD1. V shed 8 bases and J 5 bases; nucleotides not matched to a gene: 4. The CDR3 contains 13 residues. Germline V gene data show CDR1 as MGHDK and CDR2 as SYGVNS.

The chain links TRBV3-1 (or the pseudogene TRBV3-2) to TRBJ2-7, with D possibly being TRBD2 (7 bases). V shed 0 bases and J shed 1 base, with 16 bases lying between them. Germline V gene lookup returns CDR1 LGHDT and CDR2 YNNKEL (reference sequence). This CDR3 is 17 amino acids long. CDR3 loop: CASSQEMIGGVSYEQYF. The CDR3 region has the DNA TGTGCCAGCAGCCAAGAAATGATAGGGGGGGTTTCCTACGAGCAGTACTTC.

The CDR3: CATSRVRGQGGDSPLHF. The CDR3 DNA reads as TGTGCCACCAGCAGAGTAAGAGGACAGGGTGGAGATTCACCCCTCCACTTT. The chain combines TRBV15 with TRBJ1-6, with 8 nucleotides matching TRBD1. The CDR3 consists of 17 residues. V was clipped by 1 base and J by 8 bases; unmatched bases: 10. The germline CDR1 and CDR2 sequences are LNHNV and YYDKDF (reference sequence).

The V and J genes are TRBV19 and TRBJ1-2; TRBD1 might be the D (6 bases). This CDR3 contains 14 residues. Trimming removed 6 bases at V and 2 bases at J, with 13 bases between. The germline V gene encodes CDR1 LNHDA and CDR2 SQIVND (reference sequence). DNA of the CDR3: TGTGCCAGTAGGGCAACGGACAGAAACTATGGCTACACCTTC. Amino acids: CASRATDRNYGYTF.

The CDR3 sequence is CAWSPGDEKLFF. Written as DNA, the CDR3 is TGTGCCTGGAGTCCAGGGGATGAAAAACTGTTTTTT. The chain couples TRBV30 to TRBJ1-4; tentative D call: TRBD1 (6 bases). CDR1 is GTSNPN and CDR2 is SVGIG in the germline V gene (reference sequence). The CDR3 has 12 residues. Trimming shortened V by 2 bases and J by 6 bases, and 7 bases separated the two germline ends. Together with reference TRBV30 and TRBJ1-4, the CDR3 gives the full variable domain: SQTIHQWPATLVQPVGSPLSLECTVEGTSNPNLYWYRQAAGRGLQLLFYSVGIGQISSEVPQNLSASRPQDRQFILSSKKLLLSDSGFYLCAWSPGDEKLFFGSGTQLSVL.

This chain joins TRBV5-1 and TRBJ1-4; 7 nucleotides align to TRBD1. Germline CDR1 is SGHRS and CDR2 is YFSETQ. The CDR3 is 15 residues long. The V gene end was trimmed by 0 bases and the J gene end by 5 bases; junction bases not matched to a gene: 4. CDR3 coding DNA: TGCGCCAGCAGCTTGGCTGGACAGGAGAATGAAAAACTGTTTTTT. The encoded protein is CASSLAGQENEKLFF.

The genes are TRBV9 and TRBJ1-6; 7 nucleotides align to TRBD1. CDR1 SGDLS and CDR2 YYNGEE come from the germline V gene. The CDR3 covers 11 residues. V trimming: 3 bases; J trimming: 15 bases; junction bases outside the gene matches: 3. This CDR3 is CASSAGGNLHF. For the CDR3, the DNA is TGTGCCAGCAGCGCAGGGGGGAACCTCCACTTT.

CDR3 residues: CASSLAPKHNTEAFF. The CDR3 coding sequence is TGTGCCAGCAGCTTAGCGCCAAAACACAACACTGAAGCTTTCTTT. The V gene is TRBV7-9, the J gene TRBJ1-1; D remains ambiguous. Germline V gives CDR1 SEHNR, CDR2 FQNEAQ (reference sequence). The CDR3 has 15 amino acids. Trimming left V 0 bases short and J 2 bases short, with 10 bases between.

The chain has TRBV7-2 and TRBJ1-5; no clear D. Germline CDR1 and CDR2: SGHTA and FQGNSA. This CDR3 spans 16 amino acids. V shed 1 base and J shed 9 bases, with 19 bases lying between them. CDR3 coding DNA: TGTGCCAGCAGCTTAGAGTCTGGAGCGGGCTTAAGGCCCCAGCATTTT. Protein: CASSLESGAGLRPQHF. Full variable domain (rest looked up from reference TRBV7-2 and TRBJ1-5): GAGVSQSPSNKVTEKGKDVELRCDPISGHTALYWYRQSLGQGLEFLIYFQGNSAPDKSGLPSDRFSAERTGGSVSTLTIQRTQQEDSAVYLCASSLESGAGLRPQHFGDGTRLSIL.

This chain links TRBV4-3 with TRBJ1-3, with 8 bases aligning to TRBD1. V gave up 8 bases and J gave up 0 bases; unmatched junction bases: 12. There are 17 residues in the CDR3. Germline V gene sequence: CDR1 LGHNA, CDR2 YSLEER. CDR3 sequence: CASGGDRFTSSGNTIYF. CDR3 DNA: TGCGCCAGCGGCGGGGACAGGTTTACAAGCTCTGGAAACACCATATATTTT.

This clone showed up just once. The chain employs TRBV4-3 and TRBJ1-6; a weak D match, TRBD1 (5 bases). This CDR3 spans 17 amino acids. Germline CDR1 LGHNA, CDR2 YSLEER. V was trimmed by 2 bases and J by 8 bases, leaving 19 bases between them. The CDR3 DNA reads TGCGCCAGCAGCCAAAACTACCTGCGGGGCGCGGATTCACCCCTCCACTTT. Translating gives CASSQNYLRGADSPLHF.

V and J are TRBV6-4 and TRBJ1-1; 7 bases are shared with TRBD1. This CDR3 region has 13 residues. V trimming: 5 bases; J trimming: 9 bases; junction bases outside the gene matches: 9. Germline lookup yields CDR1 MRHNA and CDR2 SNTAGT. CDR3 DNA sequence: TGTGCCAGCAGTATAACCGGGACAGAAAAAGCTTTCTTT. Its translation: CASSITGTEKAFF.

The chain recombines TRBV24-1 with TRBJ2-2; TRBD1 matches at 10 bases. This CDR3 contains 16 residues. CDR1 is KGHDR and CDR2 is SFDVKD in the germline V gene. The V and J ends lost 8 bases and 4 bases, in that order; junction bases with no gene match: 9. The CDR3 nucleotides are TGTGCCACCACCCCAGGACAGGGGGTGGGCACCGGGGAGCTGTTTTTT. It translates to CATTPGQGVGTGELFF.

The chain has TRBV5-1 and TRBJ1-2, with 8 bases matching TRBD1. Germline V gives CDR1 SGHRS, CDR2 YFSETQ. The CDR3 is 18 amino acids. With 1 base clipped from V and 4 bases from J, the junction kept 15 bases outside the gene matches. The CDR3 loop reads CASSLLVGQGTLGYGYTF. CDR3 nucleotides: TGCGCCAGCAGCTTGTTGGTCGGACAGGGCACCCTCGGCTATGGCTACACCTTC.

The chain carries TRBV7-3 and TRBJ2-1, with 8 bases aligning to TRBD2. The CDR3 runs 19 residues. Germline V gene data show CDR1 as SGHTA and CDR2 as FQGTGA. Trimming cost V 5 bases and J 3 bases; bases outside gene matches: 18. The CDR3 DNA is TGTGCCAGCAGCCCGTTCCCGGGGAAGCGGGGGCCTTTCTACAATGAGCAGTTCTTC. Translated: CASSPFPGKRGPFYNEQFF.